Following are 20 T cell receptor beta chains from one sample sequenced in a study of human T cells and chemical hapten exposure. The sample's time point: patch test 3, about 24 weeks after DPC sensitization. Treatment here: therapeutic diphenylcyclopropenone sensitization with weekly scalp DPC. TCRdb re-analysed the RACE reads in MiXCR, keeping a single row per CDR3 protein. In the table there are 150,000 to 200,000 distinct CDR3 sequences, 25% to 35% of which are singletons. The sequencing used whole blood, collected in connection with sensitization to the hapten diphenylcyclopropenone (DPC). The receptors derive from a woman under 30 with alopecia areata. Some clones in this sample may be carry-over from other donors' samples.

This clonotype was counted between two and nine times. V usage is TRBV7-2 and J usage is TRBJ2-7; D call uncertain. This CDR3 has 15 amino acids. With 5 bases removed from V and 4 bases from J, the gap between germline ends came to 18 bases. Germline CDR1 is SGHTA and CDR2 is FQGNSA. The CDR3 DNA is TGTGCCAGCAGCCCCCTTTTTCACATTTTTTACGAGCAGTACTTC. It encodes CASSPLFHIFYEQYF.

This clonotype was seen only a few times. V and J are TRBV10-3 and TRBJ2-7, with 7 bases aligning to TRBD1. The J segment lost 5 bases and the V segment lost 6 bases, leaving 10 bases of the junction unmatched. The CDR3 is 14 amino acids. The germline V gene encodes CDR1 ENHRY and CDR2 SYGVKD. This chain's CDR3 is CAIRVSGQNHEQYF. The CDR3 DNA reads TGTGCCATCAGAGTATCGGGACAGAATCACGAGCAGTACTTC.

This clonotype has more than one count but fewer than ten. The chain couples TRBV4-3 to TRBJ1-1, with D possibly being TRBD1 (6 bases). Per the germline V gene, CDR1 is LGHNA and CDR2 is YSLEER. The CDR3 is 16 amino acids. V lost 3 bases, J lost 7 bases, and 21 bases lay in between. The CDR3 DNA is TGCGCCAGCAGCCAGGCCTTAGGGGGGGGCGGAGATGAAGCTTTCTTT. Residues: CASSQALGGGGDEAFF.

This clonotype was picked up a small number of times. This chain connects TRBV28 to TRBJ2-2, with 9 bases that match TRBD2. The germline gives CDR1 MDHEN, CDR2 SYDVKM. CDR3 length: 14 amino acids. The V and J ends lost 7 bases and 8 bases, in that order; junction bases with no gene match: 8. Here the CDR3 DNA reads TGTGCCAGCATATCTAGCGGGACCCATGGGGAGCTGTTTTTT. Its protein is CASISSGTHGELFF.

The chain links TRBV4-1 to TRBJ1-5; D ambiguous. This CDR3 has 15 residues. Germline CDR1 is MGHRA and CDR2 is YSYEKL. Trimming took 1 base from V and 1 from J, leaving 8 bases between them. The CDR3 coding sequence is TGCGCCAGCAGCCAAGTACAACAGAGCAATCAGCCCCAGCATTTT. Protein product: CASSQVQQSNQPQHF.

In this sample, this clonotype turned up a few times. V and J are TRBV29-1 and TRBJ1-2; a weak D match, TRBD1 (5 bases). The CDR3 is 13 residues long. Germline lookup yields CDR1 SQVTM and CDR2 ANQGSEA. Trimming took 3 bases from V and 4 from J, leaving 12 bases between them. CDR3 sequence: CSVDWDGGYGYTF. The CDR3 nucleotides are TGCAGCGTTGACTGGGACGGTGGCTATGGCTACACCTTC.

This clonotype was seen a few times. The gene calls are TRBV12-3 or TRBV12-4 and TRBJ2-5; tentative D call: TRBD1 (6 bases). Trimming took off 7 bases at V and 4 bases at J, with 16 bases between the two ends. CDR3 length equals 14 residues. The CDR3 nucleotides read TGTGCCAGCACTCCCAGGGGCATCGGAGAGACCCAGTACTTC. The encoded protein is CASTPRGIGETQYF.

This sequence joins TRBV7-9 and TRBJ1-6; possible D gene TRBD1, 5 bases. The CDR3 has 14 residues. The V end was cut by 3 bases, the J end by 6 bases, with 9 bases between. Germline V gene data show CDR1 as SEHNR and CDR2 as FQNEAQ (reference sequence). The CDR3 loop reads CASSFGTGNSPLHF. The CDR3 coding sequence is TGTGCCAGCAGCTTTGGGACGGGTAATTCACCCCTCCACTTT.

This clonotype was counted a few times. CDR3 sequence reads: CASSLEGTAYEQYF. In DNA form, the CDR3 reads TGCGCCAGCAGCTTGGAAGGGACAGCCTACGAGCAGTACTTC. The V and J genes are TRBV5-1 and TRBJ2-7; 7 bases align to TRBD1. The germline CDR1 and CDR2 sequences are SGHRS and YFSETQ. Unmatched junction bases numbered 2, after V lost 0 bases and J lost 2 bases. CDR3 length: 14 residues.

This clonotype was observed a few times. The chain employs TRBV20-1 and TRBJ1-4; D is unresolved. The germline gives CDR1 DFQATT, CDR2 SNEGSKA (reference sequence). CDR3 length equals 13 residues. V was trimmed by 6 bases and J by 5 bases, leaving 13 bases between them. CDR3 region: CSAVETRNEKLFF. The DNA of the CDR3 is TGCAGTGCCGTCGAAACAAGGAATGAAAAACTGTTTTTT.

The chain recombines TRBV9 with TRBJ1-1; TRBD1 matches 7 bases. In germline, CDR1 is SGDLS, CDR2 YYNGEE. With 4 bases clipped from V and 0 bases from J, the junction kept 12 bases outside the gene matches. The CDR3 has 17 residues. The CDR3 DNA follows: TGTGCCAGCAGCAACGACAGGGAAGCCTTTTTGAACACTGAAGCTTTCTTT. It specifies CASSNDREAFLNTEAFF.

The sample holds a few counts of this clonotype. The rearrangement links TRBV3-1 to TRBJ1-1; D is unresolved. CDR1 LGHDT and CDR2 YNNKEL come from the germline V gene (reference sequence). V lost 3 bases, J lost 5 bases, and 13 bases lay in between. CDR3 length: 14 residues. The CDR3 coding sequence is TGTGCCAGCAGCCAGGTCGAGACTCAGACTGAAGCTTTCTTT. Protein product: CASSQVETQTEAFF.

The V gene is TRBV9, the J gene TRBJ2-2; 10 nucleotides agree with TRBD2. The CDR3 sequence is 15 residues long. Germline CDR1 is SGDLS and CDR2 is YYNGEE. Trimming at V came to 0 bases and at J to 5 bases, leaving 1 base not matched to a gene. The CDR3 coding sequence is TGTGCCAGCAGCGTAGAACTAGCGGGAACCGGGGAGCTGTTTTTT. Translating gives CASSVELAGTGELFF.

The CDR3 region has the DNA TGTGCCAGCATGACAGGGGCTGGTGAAGCTTTCTTT. Amino acid sequence: CASMTGAGEAFF. V gene TRBV7-9 combines with J gene TRBJ1-1, with 8 bases identical to TRBD1. Germline lookup yields CDR1 SEHNR and CDR2 FQNEAQ (reference sequence). V lost 7 bases, J lost 7 bases, and 5 bases stayed unmatched. This CDR3 region has 12 residues.

This chain joins TRBV3-1 and TRBJ1-1; a possible D gene is TRBD1 (6 bases). The CDR3 contains 15 residues. Trimming took 2 bases from V and 8 from J, leaving 18 bases between them. Germline CDR1 is LGHDT and CDR2 is YNNKEL (reference sequence). In DNA form, the CDR3 reads TGTGCCAGCAGCCAATCCCGGGGGGCACTGGGCGAAGCTTTCTTT. Its translation: CASSQSRGALGEAFF.

This clonotype was seen ten or more times. The chain employs TRBV6-5 and TRBJ1-4; D is unclear. The CDR3 runs to 14 residues. Germline CDR1 reads MNHEY; CDR2 reads SVGAGI. V lost 8 bases, J lost 5 bases, and 15 bases lay in between. As DNA, the CDR3 is TGTGCCAGCCGACGAGGCAGTACGAATGAAAAACTGTTTTTT. It is translated as CASRRGSTNEKLFF.

The genes are TRBV4-1 and TRBJ1-4, with D maybe TRBD1 (6 bases). The CDR3 extends over 17 amino acids. V lost 2 bases and J 7 bases, leaving 20 bases between the germline ends. Germline V CDR1 and CDR2: MGHRA, YSYEKL. The CDR3 loop is CASSQSPGNSGAEKLFF. The CDR3 nucleotides read TGCGCCAGCAGCCAATCCCCTGGGAACTCGGGGGCTGAAAAACTGTTTTTT.

The chain joins TRBV11-2 to TRBJ1-1, with D hard to call. Germline V gives CDR1 SGHAT, CDR2 FQNNGV. Trimming removed 0 bases from V and 5 bases from J, with 16 bases in between. The CDR3 is 16 amino acids. The CDR3 region has the DNA TGTGCCAGCAGCTTAGACCCAGGACGGGGTAGAACTGAAGCTTTCTTT. Translated, it gives CASSLDPGRGRTEAFF.

The genes are TRBV10-3 and TRBJ2-3, with 7 bases lining up with TRBD1. In germline, CDR1 is ENHRY, CDR2 SYGVKD. The CDR3 extends over 14 amino acids. V dropped 6 bases and J dropped 3; count of bases not matched to a gene: 6. The CDR3 loop is CAIRTGMVTDTQYF. In nucleotides, the CDR3 is TGTGCCATCAGGACAGGGATGGTTACAGATACGCAGTATTTT.

This clonotype was counted many times. The chain uses TRBV5-1 and TRBJ2-7; D might be TRBD1 (5 bases). The V end was cut by 3 bases, the J end by 4 bases, with 5 bases between. Germline lookup yields CDR1 SGHRS and CDR2 YFSETQ. CDR3 size: 11 residues. The CDR3 DNA sequence: TGCGCCAGCAGCTACAGGTACGAGCAGTACTTC. This gives the protein CASSYRYEQYF.